A single sample gave rise to the 2 T cell receptor beta chains below, sequenced in a study of blood T cell repertoires in COVID-19. Profiled with immunoSEQ multiplex PCR; TCRdb holds only in-frame clones, not every one. The sample shows some 100,000 clones, 65% to 85% of them seen only once. The sample taken for sequencing was peripheral blood. Receptor source: a man between 60 and 70 years old with acute or convalescent COVID-19.

This chain joins TRBV18 and TRBJ1-1; maybe TRBD1 (5 bases). Germline CDR1 reads KGHSH; CDR2 reads LQKENI. V lost 4 bases to trimming and J lost 0 bases, with 9 bases between them. The CDR3 runs to 14 residues. DNA of the CDR3: TGTGCCAGCTCACAGACAGATATGAACACTGAAGCTTTCTTT. It yields the protein CASSQTDMNTEAFF. The full variable domain, rest sourced from reference TRBV18 and TRBJ1-1, is NAGVMQNPRHLVRRRGQEARLRCSPMKGHSHVYWYRQLPEEGLKFMVYLQKENIIDESGMPKERFSAEFPKEGPSILRIQQVVRGDSAAYFCASSQTDMNTEAFFGQGTRLTVV.

The chain joins TRBV5-8 to TRBJ1-2; TRBD1 might be the D (6 bases). Trimming pared 2 bases from V and 6 bases from J, leaving 11 bases between. In germline, CDR1 is SGHTS, CDR2 YDEGEE. This CDR3 region has 13 residues. DNA of the CDR3: TGTGCCAGCAGCTTCGCCGGGACAAATGGCTACACCTTC. Translated: CASSFAGTNGYTF.